The entry below gives a single T cell receptor beta chain sequence along with its context. Its antigen is undetermined. TCR beta CDR3 regions were amplified from RNA. Carried out on the TCR CDR3, a first-round RT-PCR used the HTBI primer set. Via MiXCR, TCRdb re-called the multiplex PCR reads, giving one row per CDR3 protein. This sample carries around 420,000 distinct CDR3 sequences, approximately 15% of them seen once, and the ten largest clones take roughly 14%. The sample belongs to a study of T cells in Graves' hyperthyroidism and ophthalmopathy. Notes on the study in general: Most expanded thyroid clonotypes above 0.001 also appeared in blood. Ophthalmopathy and stable hyperthyroidism were separated by a 13 V-J model.

The specimen sequenced was blood. The TCR comes from a woman in her late teens or twenties with Graves' hyperthyroidism.

This CDR3 reads CASLPPFSGTRNEQFF. The CDR3 region has the DNA TGTGCCAGCCTTCCCCCCTTTAGCGGGACTCGGAATGAGCAGTTCTTC. The J gene is TRBJ2-1, the V gene TRBV28; 8 bases fit TRBD2. CDR3 length: 16 residues. The junction had 16 bases not matched to a gene; V was cut back by 8 bases and J by 7 bases. Germline values: CDR1 MDHEN, CDR2 SYDVKM.